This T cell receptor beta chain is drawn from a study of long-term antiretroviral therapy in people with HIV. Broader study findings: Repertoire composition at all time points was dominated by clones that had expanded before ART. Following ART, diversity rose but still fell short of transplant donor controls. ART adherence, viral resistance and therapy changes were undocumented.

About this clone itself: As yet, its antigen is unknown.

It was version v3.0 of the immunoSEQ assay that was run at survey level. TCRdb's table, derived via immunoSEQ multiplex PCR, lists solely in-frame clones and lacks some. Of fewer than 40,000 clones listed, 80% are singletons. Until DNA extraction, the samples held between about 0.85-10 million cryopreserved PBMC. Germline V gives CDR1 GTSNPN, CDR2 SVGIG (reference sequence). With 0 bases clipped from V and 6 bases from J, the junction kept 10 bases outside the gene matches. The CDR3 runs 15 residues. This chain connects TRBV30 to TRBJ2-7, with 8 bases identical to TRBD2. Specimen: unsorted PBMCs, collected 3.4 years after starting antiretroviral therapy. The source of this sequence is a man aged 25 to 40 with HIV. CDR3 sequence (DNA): TGTGCCTGGAGTGTGGTTGCAGCGGGAGAACTCGAGCAGTACTTC. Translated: CAWSVVAAGELEQYF.